These 30 T cell receptor beta chains originate from one sample sequenced in a study of memory CD4+ T cells and cytomegalovirus serostatus. Profiled with immunoSEQ multiplex PCR; TCRdb holds only in-frame clones, not every one. The sample holds 25,000 to 35,000 clones, about 80% seen once. Single viable CD3+CD4+CD8-CD45RO+ cells were sorted as the memory CD4+ T cells. Sequenced input: memory CD4+ T cells from blood. The receptors were sampled from an adult in good health and CMV-seronegative. Some clones in this sample may be carry-over from other donors' samples.

The chain employs TRBV7-2 and TRBJ1-4; tentative D call: TRBD1 (6 bases). The CDR3 loop spans 15 amino acids. The V end lost 1 base, the J end lost 5 bases, and 11 bases lay between the germline ends. Germline V gives CDR1 SGHTA, CDR2 FQGNSA. The DNA for the CDR3 is TGTGCCAGCAGCTTAGTGTCAGGGGTGAATGAAAAACTGTTTTTT. The encoded protein is CASSLVSGVNEKLFF. Based on the CDR3 plus reference TRBV7-2 and TRBJ1-4, the full variable domain is GAGVSQSPSNKVTEKGKDVELRCDPISGHTALYWYRQSLGQGLEFLIYFQGNSAPDKSGLPSDRFSAERTGGSVSTLTIQRTQQEDSAVYLCASSLVSGVNEKLFFGSGTQLSVL.

The chain employs TRBV6-1 and TRBJ2-3, with D hard to call. Germline V gene sequence: CDR1 MNHNS, CDR2 SASEGT. This CDR3 has 12 amino acids. V dropped 5 bases and J dropped 2 bases, with 5 bases sitting between them. The CDR3 here is CASSSDTDTQYF. CDR3 DNA sequence: TGTGCCAGCAGTTCAGACACAGATACGCAGTATTTT.

The chain combines TRBV5-1 with TRBJ2-7, with 9 bases lining up with TRBD1. CDR1 and CDR2 from the germline V gene are SGHRS and YFSETQ. The CDR3 runs 16 residues. Unmatched junction bases numbered 9, after V lost 4 bases and J lost 1 base. CDR3 region: CASSQTLGTGSYEQYF. The DNA for the CDR3 is TGCGCCAGCAGCCAAACCCTAGGGACAGGGTCCTACGAGCAGTACTTC.

This rearrangement joins TRBV5-4 to TRBJ2-1; D uncertain. V lost 1 base and J 0 bases, leaving 8 bases between the germline ends. CDR1 is SGHNT and CDR2 is YYREEE in the germline V gene (reference sequence). The CDR3 has 15 amino acids. CDR3 DNA: TGTGCCAGCAGCTTGTTCGCGAGCTCCTACAATGAGCAGTTCTTC. It encodes CASSLFASSYNEQFF.

The chain has TRBV5-6 and TRBJ1-1, with D unclear. V was shortened by 1 base and J by 5 bases, with 15 bases between the two germline ends. The germline gives CDR1 SGHDT, CDR2 YYEEEE. The CDR3 runs to 15 residues. CDR3 amino acids: CASSLSRRGTTEAFF. The CDR3 DNA is TGTGCCAGCAGCTTGTCCCGACGCGGTACGACTGAAGCTTTCTTT.

A few counts support this clone. The rearrangement links TRBV5-1 to TRBJ2-2; possible D gene TRBD2, 5 bases. CDR1 is SGHRS and CDR2 is YFSETQ in the germline V gene. The V gene lost 5 bases and the J gene lost 3 bases, with 14 bases spanning the gap. The CDR3 loop spans 15 amino acids. The CDR3: CASREGSLHTGELFF. The CDR3 DNA follows: TGCGCCAGCAGAGAAGGGAGCCTTCACACCGGGGAGCTGTTTTTT.

This rearrangement joins TRBV19 to TRBJ2-6; the D call may be TRBD1 or TRBD2 (5 bases each). The CDR3 has 14 residues. V lost 9 bases to trimming and J lost 2 bases, with 11 bases between them. CDR1 and CDR2 (germline): LNHDA, SQIVND (reference sequence). CDR3 residues: CASHEGTGANVLTF. In DNA form, the CDR3 reads TGTGCCAGCCACGAGGGGACTGGGGCCAACGTCCTGACTTTC.

The chain joins TRBV4-2 to TRBJ2-3, with 9 bases identical to TRBD1. The V gene's germline CDR1 is LGHNA and CDR2 YNFKEQ. J was trimmed by 7 bases and V by 3 bases; bases with no gene match: 5. The CDR3 spans 14 residues. In DNA, the CDR3 is TGTGCCAGCAGCCAGCCGGGACAGGGAAATACGCAGTATTTT. Translating it yields CASSQPGQGNTQYF.

V usage is TRBV21-1 and J usage is TRBJ2-2; the table assigns TRBD2, which was not confirmed against the DNA. TRBV21-1 is annotated as a pseudogene. The CDR3 runs 18 residues. The CDR3 here is CASSKSTSGRANTGELFF. The CDR3 DNA reads as TGTGCCAGCAGCAAAAGTACTAGCGGGAGAGCGAACACCGGGGAGCTGTTTTTT.

The rearrangement uses TRBV5-6 and TRBJ1-2, with D perhaps TRBD1 (5 bases). Trimming removed 2 bases from V and 5 bases from J, with 19 bases in between. This CDR3 is built from 16 residues. Per germline, CDR1 SGHDT and CDR2 YYEEEE. The CDR3 DNA reads TGTGCCAGCAGCTTCCCGAGAGGGGAGGTATTGTATGGCTACACCTTC. It specifies CASSFPRGEVLYGYTF. Filled out from reference TRBV5-6 and TRBJ1-2, the complete variable domain reads DAGVTQSPTHLIKTRGQQVTLRCSPKSGHDTVSWYQQALGQGPQFIFQYYEEEERQRGNFPDRFSGHQFPNYSSELNVNALLLGDSALYLCASSFPRGEVLYGYTFGSGTRLTVV.

This clone was seen only once. This chain uses TRBV5-1 with TRBJ2-1; possibly TRBD2 for D (5 bases). Trimming took 4 bases from V and 10 from J, leaving 15 bases between them. CDR3 length equals 13 residues. CDR1 and CDR2 from the germline V gene are SGHRS and YFSETQ. The CDR3 DNA follows: TGCGCCAGCAGCCTGGACTTCGGGCTAGAGCAGTTCTTC. Translated, it gives CASSLDFGLEQFF.

The chain has TRBV11-1 and TRBJ2-7, with 8 bases lining up with TRBD1. CDR3 size: 14 residues. V lost 4 bases, J lost 2 bases, and 4 bases stayed unmatched. Germline-derived CDR1 and CDR2 are SGHAT and FQDESV (reference sequence). In DNA form, the CDR3 reads TGTGCCAGCAGCTCTACGACAGGGGCCTACGAGCAGTACTTC. As protein: CASSSTTGAYEQYF.

This clone was seen more than once but under ten times. J is TRBJ1-1 and V is TRBV19, with D uncertain. The V gene's germline CDR1 is LNHDA and CDR2 SQIVND (reference sequence). Between the trimmed V and J ends, which lost 3 bases and 10 bases, there was a span of 21 bases. The CDR3 consists of 15 residues. In DNA form, the CDR3 reads TGTGCCAGTAGTATTGGAGAATGGGTGGGAGAGGGAGCTTTCTTT. This sequence encodes CASSIGEWVGEGAFF.

This clone was observed a single time. The chain joins TRBV5-6 to TRBJ2-7, with D perhaps TRBD2 (5 bases). V lost 5 bases, J lost 0 bases, and 9 bases lay in between. Germline assignment: CDR1 SGHDT and CDR2 YYEEEE. CDR3 size: 13 residues. CDR3 bases: TGTGCCAGCAGTGGAGGTAACTCCTACGAGCAGTACTTC. It encodes CASSGGNSYEQYF.

The V and J genes are TRBV7-2 and TRBJ1-1; perhaps TRBD1 as D (5 bases). The CDR3 totals 15 residues. The V gene lost 2 bases and the J gene lost 8 bases, with 18 bases spanning the gap. Germline CDR1 and CDR2: SGHTA and FQGNSA. CDR3: CASSLNQGGRGEAFF. The CDR3 DNA is TGTGCCAGCAGCTTAAACCAGGGAGGGAGAGGAGAAGCTTTCTTT.

The sample holds one count of this clone. The chain uses TRBV19 and TRBJ2-3; 11 nucleotides line up with TRBD1. After removal of 5 bases from V and 7 bases from J, the junction contained 8 bases not matched to a gene. Germline loops: CDR1 LNHDA, CDR2 SQIVND (reference sequence). The CDR3 is 15 amino acids. The CDR3 nucleotides are TGTGCCAGTAGTTTCCTCGGACAGGGGGCGAATACGCAGTATTTT. Protein product: CASSFLGQGANTQYF.

The rearrangement uses TRBV5-6 and TRBJ1-2, with TRBD1 matching over 9 bases. Germline V gene sequence: CDR1 SGHDT, CDR2 YYEEEE. V was clipped by 7 bases and J by 4 bases; unmatched bases: 8. The CDR3 has 14 residues. The CDR3 sequence is CASLTGQGLYGYTF. CDR3 nucleotides: TGTGCCAGCCTCACGGGACAGGGCCTCTATGGCTACACCTTC.

In the case of this clone: Other DNA sequences in the sample encode the same CDR3. This chain joins TRBV28 and TRBJ2-7, with 7 bases lining up with TRBD2. Per the germline V gene, CDR1 is MDHEN and CDR2 is SYDVKM. Trimming cost V 5 bases and J 3 bases; bases outside gene matches: 7. This CDR3 has 14 residues. CDR3 DNA sequence: TGTGCCAGCAGTCCTATGGGGGGGGGCTACGAGCAGTACTTC. This translates into CASSPMGGGYEQYF.

This sequence joins TRBV7-2 and TRBJ1-2; D gene unclear. V was pared by 5 bases and J by 4 bases, with 11 bases between. The V gene's germline CDR1 is SGHTA and CDR2 FQGNSA. CDR3 length: 13 amino acids. In nucleotides, the CDR3 is TGTGCCAGCAGCCAGGACGGACCCTATGGCTACACCTTC. The encoded protein is CASSQDGPYGYTF.

A word on this clone: This may be a read error, as it is one base from a much larger clone. In the same sample, other DNA sequences code for this CDR3. The chain carries TRBV6-1 and TRBJ1-6, with D uncertain. V dropped 6 bases and J dropped 5 bases, with 5 bases sitting between them. CDR1 is MNHNS, CDR2 SASEGT, per germline. This CDR3 is built from 12 residues. As DNA, the CDR3 is TGTGCCAGCAGCGGCGATAATTCACCCCTCCACTTT. Its protein is CASSGDNSPLHF.

By share, this clone ranks as medium-sized (0.01 to 0.1%). The V call is TRBV5-1, the J call TRBJ1-6; D is possibly TRBD1 (6 bases). Germline CDR1 SGHRS, CDR2 YFSETQ. V was trimmed by 0 bases and J by 8 bases, leaving 6 bases between them. The CDR3 has 13 residues. CDR3 sequence reads: CASSLAGDSPLHF. CDR3 in DNA: TGCGCCAGCAGCTTGGCAGGGGATTCACCCCTCCACTTT. The full variable domain, rest sourced from reference TRBV5-1 and TRBJ1-6, is KAGVTQTPRYLIKTRGQQVTLSCSPISGHRSVSWYQQTPGQGLQFLFEYFSETQRNKGNFPGRFSGRQFSNSRSEMNVSTLELGDSALYLCASSLAGDSPLHFGNGTRLTVT.

The chain employs TRBV6-1 and TRBJ1-3; D is unresolved. V lost 7 bases and J lost 4, with 11 bases in between. Per germline, CDR1 MNHNS and CDR2 SASEGT. This CDR3 region has 13 residues. CDR3 loop: CASNLAEGNTIYF. The CDR3 DNA reads TGTGCCAGCAATCTGGCGGAGGGAAACACCATATATTTT.

The rearrangement links TRBV5-4 to TRBJ1-6; TRBD1 matches 8 bases. Germline V CDR1 and CDR2: SGHNT, YYREEE (reference sequence). CDR3 length: 16 residues. With V trimmed by 3 bases and J by 5 bases, 7 bases remained unmatched. The CDR3 spells CASSWEPGQDNSPLHF. CDR3 DNA: TGTGCCAGCAGCTGGGAGCCGGGACAGGATAATTCACCCCTCCACTTT.

This chain joins TRBV6-5 and TRBJ1-5; the D gene is possibly TRBD1 (6 bases). Germline V lookup: CDR1 MNHEY, CDR2 SVGAGI. V lost 8 bases to trimming and J lost 2 bases, with 13 bases between them. The CDR3 runs to 14 residues. Here the CDR3 DNA reads TGTGCCAGCGGGAAAAGGACAGGCAATCAGCCCCAGCATTTT. Protein product: CASGKRTGNQPQHF.

This clone was recorded once. The rearrangement links TRBV7-2 to TRBJ1-1; D is unclear. The V end lost 4 bases, the J end lost 1 base, and 13 bases lay between the germline ends. CDR3 length: 15 residues. Germline assignment: CDR1 SGHTA and CDR2 FQGNSA. CDR3 in amino acids: CASSSITRGNTEAFF. DNA of the CDR3: TGTGCCAGCAGCTCTATCACGCGGGGGAACACTGAAGCTTTCTTT.

The chain combines TRBV6-1 with TRBJ1-4; the D is unclear. The CDR3 contains 13 residues. Between the trimmed V and J ends, which lost 3 bases and 14 bases, there was a span of 16 bases. Looked up from germline, CDR1 is MNHNS and CDR2 is SASEGT. The CDR3 is CASSDGLRTFLFF. CDR3 DNA sequence: TGTGCCAGCAGTGACGGACTCCGGACGTTCCTGTTTTTT.

The J gene is TRBJ1-3, the V gene TRBV29-1; TRBD1 aligns across 7 bases. The V gene end was trimmed by 4 bases and the J gene end by 0 bases; junction bases not matched to a gene: 6. The CDR3 loop spans 15 amino acids. Germline-derived CDR1 and CDR2 are SQVTM and ANQGSEA. CDR3 amino acids: CSVGRGPDSGNTIYF. The CDR3 bases are TGCAGCGTTGGGAGGGGGCCCGACTCTGGAAACACCATATATTTT. Complete variable domain (other parts from reference TRBV29-1 and TRBJ1-3): SAVISQKPSRDICQRGTSLTIQCQVDSQVTMMFWYRQQPGQSLTLIATANQGSEATYESGFVIDKFPISRPNLTFSTLTVSNMSPEDSSIYLCSVGRGPDSGNTIYFGEGSWLTVV.

V and J are TRBV30 and TRBJ1-2; 8 bases are a match to TRBD1. Germline loops: CDR1 GTSNPN, CDR2 SVGIG (reference sequence). V shed 1 base, J shed 5 bases, and the junction held 12 bases outside the gene matches. The CDR3 sequence is 16 residues long. CDR3 loop: CAWSEGGTGLWYGYTF. Here the CDR3 DNA reads TGTGCCTGGAGTGAAGGGGGGACAGGACTGTGGTATGGCTACACCTTC.

This clone was seen a few times. Other DNA sequences in this specimen translate into the identical CDR3. CDR3 sequence reads: CASSLKGQGSSPLHF. Written as DNA, the CDR3 is TGCGCCAGCAGCTTGAAAGGACAGGGGAGTTCACCCCTCCACTTT. The V and J genes are TRBV5-1 and TRBJ1-6; 9 bases align to TRBD1. Germline loops: CDR1 SGHRS, CDR2 YFSETQ. CDR3 length: 15 residues. J lost 9 bases, V lost 1 base, and 5 bases had no gene match.

This clone is a singleton in its sample. The rearrangement links TRBV2 to TRBJ2-7, with 8 positions matching TRBD2. Germline V lookup: CDR1 SNHLY, CDR2 FYNNEI. This CDR3 is built from 14 residues. The trim removed 6 bases at V and 1 base at J, leaving 5 bases unmatched. CDR3 sequence: CASRPGLGSYEQYF. Written as DNA, the CDR3 is TGTGCCAGCAGGCCGGGACTAGGGTCCTACGAGCAGTACTTC. The entire variable domain, with the rest obtained from reference TRBV2 and TRBJ2-7, is as follows: EPEVTQTPSHQVTQMGQEVILRCVPISNHLYFYWYRQILGQKVEFLVSFYNNEISEKSEIFDDQFSVERPDGSNFTLKIRSTKLEDSAMYFCASRPGLGSYEQYFGPGTRLTVT.